One sample yielded the 25 T cell receptor beta chains listed below, sequenced in a study of patients and donors after allogeneic stem cell transplantation. From the RT-PCR reads, TCRdb called clonotypes with MiXCR, one entry per CDR3 protein. The sample has tens of thousands of distinct CDR3 sequences, just under 5% seen once; the top ten hold around 3%. Sample: blood, either unsorted or a sorted T cell fraction (not recorded which). These receptors were taken from a human donor who was either an allogeneic HSCT recipient or a stem cell or donor lymphocyte infusion donor (not recorded which). It is not recorded whose cells these are; they may come from a transplant donor.

This clonotype has at least ten counts. This rearrangement joins TRBV5-4 to TRBJ1-2; the D gene is possibly TRBD1 (5 bases). The CDR3 is 16 amino acids. Deletions cut 4 bases from V and 0 bases from J, with 16 bases between. Germline values: CDR1 SGHNT, CDR2 YYREEE (reference sequence). The CDR3 DNA sequence: TGTGCCAGCAGCCCAGGGACGGGCGCAGCTAACTATGGCTACACCTTC. As protein: CASSPGTGAANYGYTF.

This clonotype has a count of ten or more. The rearrangement joins TRBV3-1 to TRBJ1-4; D remains unclear. The V end lost 7 bases, the J end lost 3 bases, and 12 bases lay between the germline ends. In germline, CDR1 is LGHDT, CDR2 YNNKEL (reference sequence). This CDR3 has 14 amino acids. The DNA of the CDR3 is TGTGCCAGCACCACACGGGGTCCTAATGAAAAACTGTTTTTT. It yields the protein CASTTRGPNEKLFF.

The chain couples TRBV29-1 to TRBJ1-2, with D tentatively TRBD1 (6 bases). The germline CDR1 and CDR2 sequences are SQVTM and ANQGSEA. The V end was cut by 1 base, the J end by 3 bases, with 15 bases between. The CDR3 totals 15 residues. The CDR3 here is CSVEGTAGEHYGYTF. The DNA of the CDR3 is TGCAGCGTTGAAGGGACGGCAGGGGAGCACTATGGCTACACCTTC.

In this sample, this clonotype turned up many times. The chain combines TRBV15 with TRBJ2-2; D unclear. This CDR3 comprises 13 residues. The germline V gene has CDR1 LNHNV and CDR2 YYDKDF (reference sequence). The germline V and J ends were trimmed by 5 bases and 4 bases, with 8 bases remaining between them. CDR3 protein: CATSGRATGELFF. The CDR3, as DNA: TGTGCCACCAGCGGAAGGGCCACCGGGGAGCTGTTTTTT.

This clonotype came up many times. The chain links TRBV7-9 to TRBJ2-5; the D call may be TRBD1 or TRBD2 (6 bases each). The germline V gene has CDR1 SEHNR and CDR2 FQNEAQ (reference sequence). V lost 4 bases and J lost 4, with 13 bases in between. CDR3 length: 14 amino acids. The CDR3 nucleotides are TGTGCCAGCAGCTCTCGAGGGGGGAGAGAGACCCAGTACTTC. This gives the protein CASSSRGGRETQYF.

This clonotype came up many times. V and J are TRBV28 and TRBJ1-5; D might be TRBD1 (6 bases). V lost 6 bases and J 5 bases, leaving 14 bases between the germline ends. The CDR3 has 14 residues. CDR1 MDHEN and CDR2 SYDVKM come from the germline V gene. CDR3 sequence (DNA): TGTGCCAGCAGGGGCGGGGGGCGCGATCAGCCCCAGCATTTT. Translation gives CASRGGGRDQPQHF.

The table lists this clonotype with many counts. The rearrangement links TRBV6-4 to TRBJ2-7; perhaps TRBD1 as D (6 bases). Germline assignment: CDR1 MRHNA and CDR2 SNTAGT. This CDR3 is 16 amino acids long. Trimming left V 7 bases short and J 3 bases short, with 22 bases between. DNA for the CDR3: TGTGCCAGCACCAGGAACCGCAGGGGCCCTCTCTACGAGCAGTACTTC. This gives the protein CASTRNRRGPLYEQYF.

This clonotype was counted only a few times. This chain connects TRBV19 to TRBJ2-5, with TRBD1 matching 7 bases. The CDR3 is 16 amino acids. Per germline, CDR1 LNHDA and CDR2 SQIVND (reference sequence). V dropped 6 bases and J dropped 2; count of bases not matched to a gene: 12. CDR3 nucleotides: TGTGCCAGTAGCAAATACACAGGGGCCCTACAAGAGACCCAGTACTTC. Translating it yields CASSKYTGALQETQYF.

This clonotype came up a few times. V gene TRBV20-1 combines with J gene TRBJ2-7, with D possibly TRBD2 on 6 matching bases. The germline V and J ends were trimmed by 3 bases and 5 bases, with 17 bases remaining between them. Germline V gives CDR1 DFQATT, CDR2 SNEGSKA (reference sequence). The CDR3 extends over 14 amino acids. In nucleotides, the CDR3 is TGCAGTGCTAGGCCCCTCGGGAGTCCGGACGAGCAGTACTTC. It translates to CSARPLGSPDEQYF.

This clonotype was found many times. The chain combines TRBV20-1 with TRBJ2-3; TRBD2 aligns across 14 bases. Trimming took 3 bases from V and 14 from J; bases not matched to a gene: 10. This CDR3 is 14 amino acids long. The V gene's germline CDR1 is DFQATT and CDR2 SNEGSKA (reference sequence). The CDR3 reads CSARPGLAGEKPYF. CDR3 in DNA: TGCAGTGCTAGGCCGGGACTAGCGGGAGAGAAGCCGTATTTT.

Comments on this clonotype: This may be a read error: a much more frequent sequence differs by one nucleotide. The V gene is TRBV6-2 or TRBV6-3, the J gene TRBJ1-1; D remains unclear. The CDR3 consists of 13 residues. V was clipped by 11 bases and J by 3 bases, with 16 bases between them. Germline lookup yields CDR1 MNHEY and CDR2 SVGEGT. DNA for the CDR3: TGTGCCTACAAGGTTTTCCGGGACACTGAAGCTTTCTTT. Translating it yields CAYKVFRDTEAFF.

This clonotype was detected only a few times. This chain connects TRBV11-3 to TRBJ2-1; 8 bases map to TRBD1. Germline V gene lookup returns CDR1 SGHNT and CDR2 YENEEA. CDR3 size: 14 residues. The ends lost 5 bases at V and 6 bases at J; junction bases unmatched: 6. The CDR3 spells CASSPTTGGNEQFF. CDR3 nucleotides: TGTGCCAGCAGCCCTACCACAGGGGGCAATGAGCAGTTCTTC.

This clonotype has only a few counts. This chain uses TRBV7-6 with TRBJ1-2; D call uncertain. This CDR3 is 13 amino acids long. The V end lost 1 base, the J end lost 4 bases, and 7 bases lay between the germline ends. Germline-derived CDR1 and CDR2 are SGHVS and FNYEAQ. Here the CDR3 DNA reads TGTGCCAGCAGCTTAGAAAGGACCTATGGCTACACCTTC. Translating it yields CASSLERTYGYTF.

This clonotype has at least ten counts. This chain joins TRBV20-1 and TRBJ2-4; 7 bases line up with TRBD1. The V segment lost 4 bases and the J segment 7 bases; nucleotides outside the gene matches: 16. This CDR3 contains 16 residues. Germline CDR1 and CDR2: DFQATT and SNEGSKA (reference sequence). This CDR3 is CSAIPRGYFGLNIQYF. CDR3 nucleotide sequence: TGCAGTGCTATCCCCAGGGGGTATTTCGGTTTGAACATTCAGTACTTC.

This clonotype has a count of ten or more. V usage is TRBV6-2 or TRBV6-3 and J usage is TRBJ2-5; TRBD2 agrees at 8 bases. The CDR3 spans 14 residues. V lost 1 base and J lost 9; bases outside the gene matches: 7. Germline values: CDR1 MNHEY, CDR2 SVGEGT. The CDR3 loop reads CASSYYDRGGAQYF. In DNA, the CDR3 is TGTGCCAGCAGTTACTACGATCGGGGGGGGGCCCAGTACTTC.

This clonotype was found many times. The chain is built from TRBV30 and TRBJ2-2; D remains ambiguous. The V gene's germline CDR1 is GTSNPN and CDR2 SVGIG (reference sequence). V gave up 8 bases and J gave up 0 bases, with 16 bases separating them. CDR3 length equals 15 residues. The CDR3 spells CARAPARANTGELFF. The CDR3 DNA reads as TGTGCCCGCGCTCCGGCGCGCGCGAACACCGGGGAGCTGTTTTTT.

This clonotype has a count of ten or more. The rearrangement uses TRBV3-1 and TRBJ1-2; a possible D gene is TRBD1 (5 bases). Trimming took 1 base from V and 4 from J, leaving 19 bases between them. There are 17 residues in the CDR3. CDR1 is LGHDT and CDR2 is YNNKEL in the germline V gene (reference sequence). The CDR3 region has the DNA TGTGCCAGCAGCCAAGTCGGGGCAGACCTTACGCTCTATGGCTACACCTTC. The encoded protein is CASSQVGADLTLYGYTF. The full variable domain, in which reference TRBV3-1 and TRBJ1-2 provide the parts outside the CDR3, is DTAVSQTPKYLVTQMGNDKSIKCEQNLGHDTMYWYKQDSKKFLKIMFSYNNKELIINETVPNRFSPKSPDKAHLNLHINSLELGDSAVYFCASSQVGADLTLYGYTFGSGTRLTVV.

This clonotype was observed a handful of times. The rearrangement uses TRBV5-4 and TRBJ2-1, with 8 nucleotides matching TRBD1. Germline V lookup: CDR1 SGHNT, CDR2 YYREEE (reference sequence). This CDR3 region has 13 residues. V lost 4 bases and J lost 7; bases outside the gene matches: 4. CDR3 loop: CASSRTGRNEQFF. CDR3 bases: TGTGCCAGCAGCCGGACAGGGCGGAATGAGCAGTTCTTC.

Ten or more counts support this clonotype. The V gene is TRBV5-1, the J gene TRBJ1-2; D is unresolved. Trimming took off 4 bases at V and 4 bases at J, with 14 bases between the two ends. CDR3 length equals 14 residues. Germline-derived CDR1 and CDR2 are SGHRS and YFSETQ. The CDR3 reads CASSPQDGSYGYTF. DNA for the CDR3: TGCGCCAGCAGCCCACAAGATGGCTCCTATGGCTACACCTTC.

This clonotype occurred many times. DNA for the CDR3: TGTGCCAGCAGCTTAGGGGTTGCTAGCGGTACGTGGCAGTTCTTC. It specifies CASSLGVASGTWQFF. The chain uses TRBV11-3 and TRBJ2-1, with TRBD2 matching 7 bases. Germline V CDR1 and CDR2: SGHNT, YENEEA. Germline trimming cut 1 base from V and 12 bases from J; bases unmatched to any gene: 12. This CDR3 contains 15 residues.

This clonotype was observed at least ten times. The chain combines TRBV6-1 with TRBJ2-5; D perhaps matches TRBD1 (6 bases). CDR1 and CDR2 (germline): MNHNS, SASEGT. The CDR3 runs 15 residues. V gave up 3 bases and J gave up 4 bases, with 15 bases separating them. As DNA, the CDR3 is TGTGCCAGCAGTGAGTCGACAGGCGGCGTAGAGACCCAGTACTTC. Amino acids: CASSESTGGVETQYF.

The rearrangement links TRBV4-2 to TRBJ1-5, with unresolved D. The CDR3 length is 16 residues. Trimming took 0 bases from V and 1 from J, leaving 10 bases between them. The germline V gene encodes CDR1 LGHNA and CDR2 YNFKEQ. This CDR3 reads CASSQEGGRSNQPQHF. DNA for the CDR3: TGTGCCAGCAGCCAAGAAGGCGGCCGAAGCAATCAGCCCCAGCATTTT.

The sample holds many counts of this clonotype. This chain uses TRBV20-1 with TRBJ2-2; D gene uncertain. The CDR3 runs to 14 residues. Trimming took 2 bases from V and 2 from J, leaving 9 bases between them. Germline CDR1 is DFQATT and CDR2 is SNEGSKA (reference sequence). The CDR3 region has the DNA TGCAGTGCTAGAAACTCACCAAACACCGGGGAGCTGTTTTTT. Residues: CSARNSPNTGELFF.

V and J are TRBV5-6 and TRBJ2-2; D is perhaps TRBD1 (5 bases). Germline values: CDR1 SGHDT, CDR2 YYEEEE. Trimming cost V 2 bases and J 7 bases, with 12 bases left between them. CDR3 length: 14 amino acids. CDR3 coding DNA: TGTGCCAGCAGCTTTACAGGTCCGGGCGGGGAGCTGTTTTTT. It specifies CASSFTGPGGELFF. Together with reference TRBV5-6 and TRBJ2-2, the CDR3 gives the full variable domain: DAGVTQSPTHLIKTRGQQVTLRCSPKSGHDTVSWYQQALGQGPQFIFQYYEEEERQRGNFPDRFSGHQFPNYSSELNVNALLLGDSALYLCASSFTGPGGELFFGEGSRLTVL.

This clonotype was seen repeatedly, ten times or more. The chain employs TRBV11-3 and TRBJ1-1; D is uncertain. The V gene's germline CDR1 is SGHNT and CDR2 YENEEA. Trimming removed 3 bases at V and 8 bases at J, with 7 bases between. The CDR3 extends over 11 amino acids. Here the CDR3 DNA reads TGTGCCAGCAGCTTCGCAAGGGAAGCTTTCTTT. Its protein product is CASSFAREAFF.